This note documents a single T cell receptor (beta chain) sequence. The sample is drawn from a study of radiation and T cells in renal cell carcinoma. TCRdb's table, derived via immunoSEQ multiplex PCR, lists solely in-frame clones and lacks some. The sample contains roughly 12,000 clones, about 65% of which appear only once. Trimming cost V 8 bases and J 0 bases, with 11 bases left between them. The CDR3 spans 14 residues. Germline CDR1 LNHDA, CDR2 SQIVND (reference sequence). Noted treatment: treatment-naive control, cytoreductive nephrectomy. This renal cell carcinoma was of the clear cell type. The rearrangement links TRBV19 to TRBJ1-5; no clear D. This receptor was obtained from a woman over 75 with renal cell carcinoma. The input for sequencing was tumor tissue, taken from a patient whose treatment was nephrectomy without radiotherapy. The CDR3 spells CASGRVNSNQPQHF. The CDR3 bases are TGTGCCAGTGGACGGGTAAATAGCAATCAGCCCCAGCATTTT.